One sample yielded the 24 T cell receptor beta chains listed below, sequenced in a study of cytomegalovirus exposure and HLA in healthy donors. Libraries were prepared by immunoSEQ multiplex PCR; TCRdb keeps only in-frame clonotypes and omits some of them. Among about 250,000 clones listed, over 75% were seen once. The source material was PBMCs. The receptor set was obtained from a man aged 18 to 30 in good health and CMV-seropositive.

The chain combines TRBV30 with TRBJ1-1; possibly TRBD1 for D (6 bases). The CDR3 consists of 12 residues. Germline V gene lookup returns CDR1 GTSNPN and CDR2 SVGIG (reference sequence). Trimming pared 8 bases from V and 1 base from J, leaving 11 bases between. Here the CDR3 DNA reads TGTGCCCAAGAACAGGGGAACACTGAAGCTTTCTTT. This codes for CAQEQGNTEAFF. Using reference TRBV30 and TRBJ1-1 for the parts outside the CDR3, the full variable domain is SQTIHQWPATLVQPVGSPLSLECTVEGTSNPNLYWYRQAAGRGLQLLFYSVGIGQISSEVPQNLSASRPQDRQFILSSKKLLLSDSGFYLCAQEQGNTEAFFGQGTRLTVV.

The chain joins TRBV27 to TRBJ1-2; no clear D. The germline gives CDR1 MNHEY, CDR2 SMNVEV (reference sequence). Trimming left V 0 bases short and J 4 bases short, with 9 bases between. The CDR3 runs to 14 residues. The CDR3 DNA follows: TGTGCCAGCAGTTTATCGGGTCAGACCTATGGCTACACCTTC. This gives the protein CASSLSGQTYGYTF.

The chain has TRBV5-1 and TRBJ1-1; no firm D call. CDR3 length: 16 residues. Trimming shortened V by 3 bases and J by 3 bases, and 18 bases separated the two germline ends. Germline assignment: CDR1 SGHRS and CDR2 YFSETQ. The CDR3 DNA follows: TGCGCCAGCAGCTCCAGAGAGGTGGGTGGCCACACTGAAGCTTTCTTT. Its protein product is CASSSREVGGHTEAFF.

This chain joins TRBV7-2 and TRBJ1-5, with 11 bases that match TRBD1. The V segment lost 0 bases and the J segment 7 bases; nucleotides outside the gene matches: 8. The CDR3 length is 17 residues. Germline CDR1 reads SGHTA; CDR2 reads FQGNSA. The CDR3 sequence: CASSLAVRTGGGQPQHF. CDR3 in DNA: TGTGCCAGCAGCTTAGCAGTCAGGACAGGGGGCGGGCAGCCCCAGCATTTT.

The chain links TRBV4-1 to TRBJ2-1; 11 bases align to TRBD2. Germline lookup yields CDR1 MGHRA and CDR2 YSYEKL. J gave up 8 bases and V 4 bases, and 13 bases lay outside the gene matches. The CDR3 runs to 17 residues. CDR3 coding DNA: TGCGCCAGCAGCCCTCGGGGACTAGCGGTGATGGGGGATGAGCAGTTCTTC. This codes for CASSPRGLAVMGDEQFF.

This clone was recorded only once. The chain employs TRBV6-1 and TRBJ2-4, with a weak D call TRBD1 (6 bases). Germline CDR1 MNHNS, CDR2 SASEGT. This CDR3 has 13 amino acids. Between the trimmed V and J ends, which lost 7 bases and 7 bases, there was a span of 14 bases. This chain's CDR3 is CASIEQGRNIQYF. The CDR3 DNA follows: TGTGCCAGCATCGAACAGGGACGGAACATTCAGTACTTC.

The table lists this clone with a count of one. The V gene is TRBV27, the J gene TRBJ2-2; D not certain. This CDR3 has 13 amino acids. CDR1 and CDR2 from the germline V gene are MNHEY and SMNVEV (reference sequence). V dropped 2 bases and J dropped 8 bases, with 9 bases sitting between them. CDR3 DNA: TGTGCCAGCAGTTTACCCATACAAGGGGAGCTGTTTTTT. This codes for CASSLPIQGELFF.

The V call is TRBV5-1, the J call TRBJ1-2; D is unresolved. This CDR3 is 13 amino acids long. The germline V gene has CDR1 SGHRS and CDR2 YFSETQ. The ends were cut back, 0 bases at V and 8 bases at J, with 11 bases in the middle. The CDR3 region is CASSLGPKEGYTF. DNA of the CDR3: TGCGCCAGCAGCTTGGGTCCGAAGGAGGGCTACACCTTC. The full variable domain, in which reference TRBV5-1 and TRBJ1-2 provide the parts outside the CDR3, is KAGVTQTPRYLIKTRGQQVTLSCSPISGHRSVSWYQQTPGQGLQFLFEYFSETQRNKGNFPGRFSGRQFSNSRSEMNVSTLELGDSALYLCASSLGPKEGYTFGSGTRLTVV.

This clone came up a few times. The rearrangement links TRBV19 to TRBJ1-2, with unresolved D. From germline, CDR1 is LNHDA and CDR2 SQIVND (reference sequence). This CDR3 has 14 residues. Trimming took off 6 bases at V and 7 bases at J, with 18 bases between the two ends. The CDR3 nucleotides read TGTGCCAGTAGCATAACAGAGATGAGCACTGGCTACACCTTC. Translated, it gives CASSITEMSTGYTF.

The chain links TRBV7-9 to TRBJ2-2; TRBD2 matches 8 bases. The CDR3 is 16 residues long. Germline trimming cut 5 bases from V and 3 bases from J; bases unmatched to any gene: 8. Germline V gives CDR1 SEHNR, CDR2 FQNEAQ (reference sequence). CDR3 nucleotides: TGTGCCAGCAGCCTCCTAGCGGGTTTTGACACCGGGGAGCTGTTTTTT. Its protein is CASSLLAGFDTGELFF.

The table lists this clone with a few counts. This rearrangement joins TRBV29-1 to TRBJ1-5, with D possibly TRBD1 on 5 matching bases. Germline V gene sequence: CDR1 SQVTM, CDR2 ANQGSEA. V lost 4 bases to trimming and J lost 4 bases, with 11 bases between them. The CDR3 is made up of 13 amino acids. CDR3 in amino acids: CSVVLGANQPQHF. CDR3 coding DNA: TGCAGCGTTGTTTTAGGGGCGAATCAGCCCCAGCATTTT.

V gene TRBV27 combines with J gene TRBJ1-4; TRBD1 is a possible D gene (6 bases). The germline V gene encodes CDR1 MNHEY and CDR2 SMNVEV (reference sequence). This CDR3 has 16 residues. V shed 6 bases and J shed 2 bases, with 16 bases lying between them. CDR3 loop: CASRRVPGATNEKLFF. For the CDR3, the DNA is TGTGCCAGCAGACGAGTCCCAGGGGCCACTAATGAAAAACTGTTTTTT.

This clone was counted between two and nine times. J is TRBJ1-2 and V is TRBV29-1, with D perhaps TRBD1 (5 bases). Deletions cut 7 bases from V and 3 bases from J, with 12 bases between. The germline gives CDR1 SQVTM, CDR2 ANQGSEA. There are 12 residues in the CDR3. The CDR3, as DNA: TGCAGCGGCATGGACACCTACTATGGCTACACCTTC. Translating it yields CSGMDTYYGYTF.

This chain links TRBV27 with TRBJ1-1; TRBD1 agrees at 9 bases. Germline V gene data show CDR1 as MNHEY and CDR2 as SMNVEV (reference sequence). V trimming: 0 bases; J trimming: 4 bases; junction bases outside the gene matches: 9. The CDR3 length is 17 residues. Here the CDR3 reads CASSLSAAGQGVTEAFF. Written as DNA, the CDR3 is TGTGCCAGCAGTTTATCGGCCGCGGGACAGGGTGTCACTGAAGCTTTCTTT.

This sequence joins TRBV27 and TRBJ2-7; D unresolved. The CDR3 length is 13 residues. CDR1 and CDR2 from the germline V gene are MNHEY and SMNVEV (reference sequence). V dropped 3 bases and J dropped 0 bases, with 6 bases sitting between them. CDR3 amino acids: CASSFSSSYEQYF. In DNA, the CDR3 is TGTGCCAGCAGTTTCAGCAGCTCCTACGAGCAGTACTTC.

The DNA of the CDR3 is TGCGCCAGCAGCTCCGGGACTACAGCCTACAATGAGCAGTTCTTC. This translates into CASSSGTTAYNEQFF. The genes are TRBV5-1 and TRBJ2-1, with TRBD2 matching over 7 bases. From germline, CDR1 is SGHRS and CDR2 YFSETQ. V trimming: 3 bases; J trimming: 2 bases; junction bases outside the gene matches: 5. The CDR3 covers 15 residues.

The J gene is TRBJ1-2, the V gene TRBV7-9; no firm D call. The CDR3 is 15 residues long. From germline, CDR1 is SEHNR and CDR2 FQNEAQ (reference sequence). Trimming shortened V by 1 base and J by 4 bases, and 13 bases separated the two germline ends. The chain's CDR3 is CASSLGTITVYGYTF. The CDR3 DNA sequence: TGTGCCAGCAGCTTAGGGACGATAACCGTCTATGGCTACACCTTC.

This chain connects TRBV5-1 to TRBJ1-1, with unresolved D. Trimming cost V 4 bases and J 1 base, with 11 bases left between them. CDR1 is SGHRS, CDR2 YFSETQ, per germline. The CDR3 consists of 14 residues. The CDR3 loop reads CASSPWQTNTEAFF. The CDR3 DNA sequence: TGCGCCAGCAGCCCGTGGCAGACGAACACTGAAGCTTTCTTT.

The DNA of the CDR3 is TGCAGCGTCTTATCAGTGGCGGGAGATGGGGAGACCCAGTACTTC. It encodes CSVLSVAGDGETQYF. V usage is TRBV29-1 and J usage is TRBJ2-5, with TRBD2 identical over 7 bases. Per germline, CDR1 SQVTM and CDR2 ANQGSEA. The junction had 15 bases not matched to a gene; V was cut back by 6 bases and J by 5 bases. CDR3 length: 15 residues.

This chain connects TRBV4-1 to TRBJ2-3; maybe TRBD2 (6 bases). V was clipped by 2 bases and J by 6 bases, with 12 bases between them. The CDR3 contains 14 residues. Germline V gene lookup returns CDR1 MGHRA and CDR2 YSYEKL. For the CDR3, the DNA is TGCGCCAGCAGCCAAAAGGGAGGAGGTGATACGCAGTATTTT. Amino acids: CASSQKGGGDTQYF.

On this clone itself: The identical CDR3 is also encoded by other nucleotide sequences in the sample. The gene calls are TRBV29-1 and TRBJ1-1, with D unclear. V was clipped by 3 bases and J by 0 bases, with 2 bases between them. This CDR3 is built from 11 residues. The V gene's germline CDR1 is SQVTM and CDR2 ANQGSEA. CDR3 in amino acids: CSVDMNTEAFF. The DNA of the CDR3 is TGCAGCGTTGATATGAACACTGAAGCTTTCTTT.

This clone was counted between two and nine times. The chain couples TRBV2 to TRBJ1-1; possible D gene TRBD1, 5 bases. The CDR3 consists of 14 residues. From germline, CDR1 is SNHLY and CDR2 FYNNEI. Between the trimmed V and J ends, which lost 5 bases and 11 bases, there was a span of 21 bases. CDR3 DNA: TGTGCCAGCAGTTTATTGGGACCGACCCAGTGGGCTTTCTTT. Its protein is CASSLLGPTQWAFF. The full variable domain, completed using reference TRBV2 and TRBJ1-1, is EPEVTQTPSHQVTQMGQEVILRCVPISNHLYFYWYRQILGQKVEFLVSFYNNEISEKSEIFDDQFSVERPDGSNFTLKIRSTKLEDSAMYFCASSLLGPTQWAFFGQGTRLTVV.

The chain employs TRBV5-1 and TRBJ1-1; D is undetermined. The CDR3 has 13 residues. Germline values: CDR1 SGHRS, CDR2 YFSETQ. V lost 2 bases and J lost 1, with 6 bases in between. For the CDR3, the DNA is TGCGCCAGCAGCTTCAGATCGAACACTGAAGCTTTCTTT. Amino acids: CASSFRSNTEAFF.

The chain carries TRBV5-5 and TRBJ2-7; 8 bases agree with TRBD1. CDR3 length: 15 residues. The V segment lost 1 base and the J segment 1 base; nucleotides outside the gene matches: 4. Germline lookup yields CDR1 SGHKS and CDR2 YYEKEE (reference sequence). The CDR3 spells CASSLSGGLSYEQYF. The CDR3, as DNA: TGTGCCAGCAGCTTGTCAGGGGGCCTTTCCTACGAGCAGTACTTC. The full variable domain, rest sourced from reference TRBV5-5 and TRBJ2-7, is DAGVTQSPTHLIKTRGQQVTLRCSPISGHKSVSWYQQVLGQGPQFIFQYYEKEERGRGNFPDRFSARQFPNYSSELNVNALLLGDSALYLCASSLSGGLSYEQYFGPGTRLTVT.